This T cell receptor (beta chain) comes out of a study of immune evolution from preneoplasia to lung adenocarcinoma. Patients had resection in Japan or China between about 2014 and 2018. Macro-dissection enriched premalignant or tumor cells before nucleic acid extraction. Generated by immunoSEQ multiplex PCR, the TCRdb table keeps only in-frame clones and is missing some. The table records about 14,000 clones, about 85% of them present only once. This clone was seen just once. Sequencing was carried out using FFPE lung adenocarcinoma in situ tissue. The sequence derives from a donor of 70 years or more with lung adenocarcinoma.

CDR3: CASSGLFISYNEQFF. CDR3 nucleotides: TGTGCCAGCAGTGGGCTCTTCATATCCTACAATGAGCAGTTCTTC. This rearrangement joins TRBV2 to TRBJ2-1; D gene uncertain. Germline CDR1 and CDR2: SNHLY and FYNNEI. This CDR3 contains 15 residues. Trimming pared 4 bases from V and 1 base from J, leaving 11 bases between. The entire variable domain, with the rest obtained from reference TRBV2 and TRBJ2-1, is as follows: EPEVTQTPSHQVTQMGQEVILRCVPISNHLYFYWYRQILGQKVEFLVSFYNNEISEKSEIFDDQFSVERPDGSNFTLKIRSTKLEDSAMYFCASSGLFISYNEQFFGPGTRLTVL.